Presented here are 8 T cell receptor beta chains from one specimen sequenced in a study of blood T cells in healthy people across ages (dated by TCRdb to the mid-2010s). Libraries were constructed by 5' RACE. TCRdb lists the instrument as Illumina HiSeq 2500. A second PCR of about 7 to 12 cycles was run with a J-beta primer mix and a sample-barcoded 5' primer. Starting from the raw public reads, TCRdb applied fastp trimming at Q25, assembled clones with MiXCR and retained in-frame beta chains. Records with the same CDR3 protein are collapsed into one entry carrying the most frequent genes and DNA. In all, the sample holds 730,000 or so distinct CDR3 sequences, and about 43% of those were seen once. Clones ranked in the top ten supply around 30% of the sample. Sequenced: blood. These receptor sequences come from a man older than 75 in good health.

The V gene is TRBV10-1, the J gene TRBJ2-1; TRBD2 might be the D (5 bases). Germline V gene lookup returns CDR1 WNHNN and CDR2 SYGVQD (reference sequence). The CDR3 is 13 amino acids. Between the trimmed V and J ends, which lost 3 bases and 11 bases, there was a span of 14 bases. CDR3 DNA: TGCGCCAGCAGTGAATCTCGGTTAGCGAAGCAGTTCTTC. It encodes CASSESRLAKQFF.

The rearrangement uses TRBV4-2 and TRBJ2-5, with TRBD2 matching 9 bases. With V trimmed by 2 bases and J by 11 bases, 15 bases remained unmatched. The V gene's germline CDR1 is LGHNA and CDR2 YNFKEQ. This CDR3 spans 16 amino acids. CDR3 DNA sequence: TGTGCCAGCAGCCAAACAGCGGGAGGAGGGAAGAATGAGCAGTACTTC. It specifies CASSQTAGGGKNEQYF.

In the case of this clonotype: This may be a read error: a much more frequent sequence differs by one nucleotide. The genes are TRBV29-1 and TRBJ1-1, with D possibly matching TRBD1 (5 bases). V shed 3 bases and J shed 4 bases, with 15 bases lying between them. Per germline, CDR1 SQVTM and CDR2 ANQGSEA. This CDR3 contains 14 residues. The CDR3 coding sequence is TGCAGCGTTGAGAAGCACAGACAGAGCACTGAAGCTTTCTTT. Translated, it gives CSVEKHRQSTEAFF.

Comment on this clonotype: No conserved phenylalanine or tryptophan ends this CDR3, so it is likely a read error. The chain has TRBV9 and TRBJ2-1, with TRBD2 identical over 11 bases. CDR3 length: 15 residues. V lost 1 base and J lost 4; bases outside the gene matches: 1. The V gene's germline CDR1 is SGDLS and CDR2 YYNGEE. The CDR3 loop is CASSVRTSGYNEQFL. CDR3 nucleotide sequence: TGTGCCAGCAGCGTACGGACTAGCGGGTACAATGAGCAGTTCTTA.

With regard to this clonotype: This may be a read error, as it is one base from a much larger clone. V usage is TRBV29-1 and J usage is TRBJ2-5; D unclear. The tail of the sequence fits TRBJ2-4 better, so the J call may be wrong. The V gene's germline CDR1 is SQVTM and CDR2 ANQGSEA. The CDR3 covers 14 residues. CDR3 residues: CSVEPSWTKNIQYF. In nucleotides, the CDR3 is TGCAGCGTTGAACCTTCGTGGACCAAAAACATTCAGTACTTC.

V gene TRBV10-3 combines with J gene TRBJ1-6; D is possibly TRBD1 (5 bases). The V end lost 6 bases, the J end lost 7 bases, and 16 bases lay between the germline ends. From germline, CDR1 is ENHRY and CDR2 SYGVKD. The CDR3 is 15 amino acids. The CDR3, as DNA: TGTGCCATCAGGGGGGGTCTGGAAGGGAATTCACCCCTCCACTTT. It encodes CAIRGGLEGNSPLHF.

This clonotype is a singleton in its sample. Given a much more abundant clone one base away, this may be a read error. J is TRBJ2-4 and V is TRBV15; D is ambiguous. Trimming cost V 5 bases and J 0 bases, with 14 bases left between them. This CDR3 has 16 residues. Germline CDR1 and CDR2: LNHNV and YYDKDF (reference sequence). In DNA form, the CDR3 reads TGTGCCACCAGCTTTAGAAAGGTCTTAGCCAAAAACATTCAGTACTTC. It encodes CATSFRKVLAKNIQYF. The full variable domain, with the rest looked up from reference TRBV15 and TRBJ2-4, is DAMVIQNPRYQVTQFGKPVTLSCSQTLNHNVMYWYQQKSSQAPKLLFHYYDKDFNNEADTPDNFQSRRPNTSFCFLDIRSPGLGDTAMYLCATSFRKVLAKNIQYFGAGTRLSVL.

V and J are TRBV7-8 and TRBJ2-1, with 8 nucleotides matching TRBD2. Germline lookup yields CDR1 SGHVS and CDR2 FQNEAQ. The trim removed 5 bases at V and 7 bases at J, leaving 16 bases unmatched. The CDR3 is 17 residues long. The CDR3 is CASSQPRGGLTRNEQFF. CDR3 coding DNA: TGTGCCAGCAGCCAACCGCGCGGGGGGCTCACTAGGAATGAGCAGTTCTTC.